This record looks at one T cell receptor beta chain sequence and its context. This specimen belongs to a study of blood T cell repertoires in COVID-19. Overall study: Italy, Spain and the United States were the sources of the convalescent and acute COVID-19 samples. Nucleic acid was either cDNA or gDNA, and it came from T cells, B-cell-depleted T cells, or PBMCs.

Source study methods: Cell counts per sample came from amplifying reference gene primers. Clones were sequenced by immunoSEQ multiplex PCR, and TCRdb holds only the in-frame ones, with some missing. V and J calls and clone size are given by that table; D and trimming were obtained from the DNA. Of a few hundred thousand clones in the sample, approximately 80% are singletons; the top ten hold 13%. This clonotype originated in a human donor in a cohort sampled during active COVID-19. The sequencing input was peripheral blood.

The CDR3 spells CASSRTTGGEQYF. The CDR3 coding sequence is TGTGCCAGCAGCCGAACAACAGGGGGCGAGCAGTACTTC. V is TRBV12-3 or TRBV12-4 and J is TRBJ2-7; 8 bases map to TRBD1. Losses at the gene ends were 6 bases for V and 6 bases for J; bases not matched to a gene: 7. CDR3 length equals 13 residues.